This TCR beta chain stems from a study of blood T cell repertoires in COVID-19. Study-level background: Italy, Spain and the United States were the sources of the convalescent and acute COVID-19 samples. PBMCs, B-cell-depleted T cells, or T cells provided the cDNA or gDNA that made up the material.

Which cohort a participant joined came from the clinical history participants gave. Original processing notes: Quantification of nucleated cells was approximated via reference gene primer amplification. The repertoire was sequenced with immunoSEQ multiplex PCR; TCRdb's copy has only in-frame clones and lacks some. The V and J calls and clone size were taken over from that table, and D and trimming were inferred from the DNA. Altogether over 300,000 clones are present, roughly 90% being singletons, with the ten largest covering 0.95% to 1%. The V end was cut by 2 bases, the J end by 6 bases, with 14 bases between. Germline lookup yields CDR1 MNHEY and CDR2 SVGEGT. This CDR3 spans 15 amino acids.

Sequencing was carried out using PBMCs or T cells enriched from blood (not recorded which). This rearrangement joins TRBV6-2 or TRBV6-3 to TRBJ1-5; perhaps TRBD1 as D (6 bases). The TCR sequence derives from a woman aged 30 to 39 with acute COVID-19. CDR3 DNA sequence: TGTGCCAGCAGTTACCCCAAGACACAGGGTCAGCCCCAGCATTTT. It yields the protein CASSYPKTQGQPQHF.